This T cell receptor (beta chain) is from a study of shared clonotypes between healthy human individuals (dated by TCRdb to the early 2020s). General notes on the study: Two women and a few men aged 18 to 49 years were included in the cohort. For each donor, CD4 naive and CD4 memory were each run on three plates, CD8 naive on two plates, and CD8 memory on one plate. To estimate repertoire size and how much clonotype sharing occurs between individuals, the study deeply sequenced the blood TCR repertoires of about five healthy adults. Different laboratories and diverse techniques were used to prepare libraries and sequence TCR repertoires, to increase sequencing depth and limit assay-specific biases. Per donor, leukapheresis produced somewhere between about 0.94 and 9 billion PBMCs.

CDR1 is given as KGHSH and CDR2 as LQKENI, both from the germline V gene. Trimming accounts for 5 bases at V and 3 bases at J, while the number of junction bases matched to no gene is 9. The CDR3 runs 16 residues from the cysteine to the phenylalanine. The entry retains the CDR3 DNA only, 48 bases that are in frame from base 1. Comment on this clone: This receptor's antigen is unknown. Per-base qualities were not stored, and no clone one base away is much larger.

Using the deep immunoSEQ assay, TCR CDR3 regions were amplified from genomic DNA by multiplex PCR. Extracted genomic DNA from each cell subset was spread evenly across all wells of several immunoSEQ 96-well plates, with each plate serving as a replicate. For sorted subsets, roughly 200 ng of genomic DNA, equivalent to 25,000 to 35,000 T cell genomes, went into each replicate PCR. Purified libraries were measured with a Qubit 3.0 fluorometer, size-checked on a Bioanalyzer 2100, and measured again with the KAPA Library Quantification kit. A separate single-read 150-cycle Illumina NextSeq 550 flow cell was used to sequence each immunoSEQ 96-well plate. From the authors' description of their analysis: Because the immunoSEQ output held only junctional sequences and lacked quality scores, the filtering could not match the filtering applied to full-length reads. To assign V/J genes and CDR3, sequences were annotated against IMGT germline references using PyIR, a Python wrapper for IgBLAST v1.9. Reads were filtered out if the reads had weak V/J assignments (E-value above 1e-6), no CDR3, stop codons, out-of-frame junctions, or ambiguous translated residues. V3J clonotypes were defined as sequences sharing the same inferred V gene, J gene, and CDR3 amino acid sequence. To compute the percentage overlap between repertoires, the number of shared unique clonotypes was divided by the size of the smaller repertoire. Three approaches were used to assess repertoire richness: RTK rarefaction, the Chao1 estimator, and Recon v2.1 estimates of unobserved clonotypes. For all TCRbeta clonotypes obtained by the gDNA method from a few donors, generation probabilities were computed with OLGA. TCRdb carries this immuneACCESS record with in-frame sequences only. Its versions omit some clonotypes, under half of them owing to an unresolved V gene in the studies checked, with the rest unexplained. Clonal size and the V and J genes are those of that table, whereas D and trimming came from the DNA. Within this sample are about 2.1 million clones, with 85% to 95% of them counted one time only. The ten biggest clones cover 1.5% to 2% of the sample.

CD8 naive samples consisted of CD45RO-negative cells that were positively selected for CCR7, yielding a CD45RA+CCR7+ population without TemRA cells. The donors were healthy, HIV-negative adults who had no recently reported acute infections or vaccinations. Every donor was a Caucasian adult residing in Nashville, Tennessee, USA. Blood was collected by leukapheresis, and PBMCs were isolated by Ficoll-Histopaque density gradient centrifugation and then cryopreserved in liquid nitrogen vapor phase. Purity and quantity of every magnetically sorted T cell population were checked by analytical flow cytometry. Genomic DNA was isolated from every sorted fraction and measured by UV absorbance on a Nanodrop 2000c. Overall results and qualifications from the work: Because the study included a small number of donors, the genetic and exposure-history diversity represented was limited. Only blood was sampled, and tissue TCR repertoires likely differ from those in blood. Estimated clonotype richness was generally larger for naive than for memory subsets. Pairwise subsampling led to the expectation that sequencing depth would affect the degree of clonotype sharing among donors. Compared with non-shared clonotypes, the clonotypes found in all four sorted-subset donors had higher generation probabilities. When a few donors were compared, the shared fraction of clonotypes was 5% to 6.5% for naive CD4, about 4% for naive CD8, 2% to 2.5% for memory CD4, and roughly 0.4% for memory CD8. Incomplete sequencing was indicated by rarefaction of sorted-subset datasets, despite the large sequencing depth.

The sample comprised naive CD8+ T cells from PBMCs. This specimen's cell subset or site label, interpreted: CD45RA+CCR7+. The rearrangement combines TRBV18 with TRBJ2-5, and 10 junction bases match TRBD2. The source of this sequence is a man aged 18 to 30 in good health. Some clones in this sample may be carry-over from other donors' samples. The nucleotide sequence is given as TGTGCCAGCTCATCCGACCAAGGACTAGCGGAAGAGACCCAGTACTTC. Its amino acids are CASSSDQGLAEETQYF.